Listed below are T cell receptor beta chains from one sample, sequenced in a study of T cell responses to AZD1222 COVID-19 vaccine. TCRdb keeps only in-frame clones here, not all; method: immunoSEQ multiplex PCR. The sample consists of around 140,000 clones, approximately 91% of them appearing once. The specimen was peripheral blood, collected on day 0 of AZD1222 vaccination. These receptors all stem from an adult in good health. Both conserved end residues are part of each CDR3. A D gene is named only where the DNA matches it firmly. The size entry is marked missing in some rows and otherwise reads once, few, many or a size class.

d_call	clone_size	j_call	v_call	cdr3_aa	cdr3_nt
-	-	TRBJ1-5	TRBV30	CAWATVTLPNQPQHF	TGTGCCTGGGCCACGGTGACCTTACCCAATCAGCCCCAGCATTTT
-	-	TRBJ2-5	TRBV19	CASRSGGGIPETQYF	TGTGCCAGTAGATCGGGCGGCGGAATTCCAGAGACCCAGTACTTC
-	-	TRBJ1-1	TRBV3-1/TRBV3-2	CASSQEGRGWGTEAFF	TGTGCCAGCAGCCAAGAGGGTAGGGGATGGGGCACTGAAGCTTTCTTT
-	once	TRBJ1-1	TRBV2	CASSLLVDSLNTEAFF	TGTGCCAGCAGCCTATTAGTGGACAGCTTAAACACTGAAGCTTTCTTT
-	-	TRBJ1-5	TRBV19	CASSIRGQPQHF	TGTGCCAGTAGTATCAGGGGTCAGCCCCAGCATTTT
TRBD1	-	TRBJ1-4	TRBV9	CASSKTGGREKLFF	TGTGCCAGCAGCAAGACAGGGGGCCGTGAAAAACTGTTTTTT
-	-	TRBJ2-3	TRBV5-4	CASSLAGVNTDTQYF	TGTGCCAGCAGCTTGGCGGGGGTAAACACAGATACGCAGTATTTT
TRBD1	-	TRBJ1-6	TRBV19	CASSRTGGIHPLHF	TGTGCCAGTAGTCGGACAGGGGGAATTCACCCCCTCCACTTT
-	-	TRBJ1-1	TRBV10-3	CAISGAEGTEAFF	TGTGCCATTAGTGGGGCAGAGGGAACTGAAGCTTTCTTT
TRBD2	-	TRBJ2-3	TRBV27	CASRIRLADTQYF	TGTGCCAGCAGAATAAGACTAGCCGATACGCAGTATTTT
-	-	TRBJ2-7	TRBV15	CATSRARGASYEQYF	TGTGCCACCAGCAGAGCAAGGGGGGCGAGCTACGAGCAGTACTTC
-	-	TRBJ2-2	TRBV27	CASSPGWERAGELFF	TGTGCCAGCAGCCCCGGGTGGGAGCGGGCCGGGGAGCTGTTTTTT
-	-	TRBJ1-1	TRBV6-2/TRBV6-3	CASSQYTEAFF	TGTGCCAGCAGTCAGTACACTGAAGCTTTCTTT
-	-	TRBJ1-6	TRBV6-4	CASRMRALHF	TGTGCCAGCAGGATGCGAGCCCTCCACTTT
TRBD2	-	TRBJ2-2	TRBV3-1/TRBV3-2	CASSPGLTGELFF	TGTGCCAGCAGCCCGGGACTAACCGGGGAGCTGTTTTTT
-	-	TRBJ1-2	TRBV4-3	CASSQDRTDGYTF	TGCGCCAGCAGCCAAGATCGGACAGATGGCTACACCTTC
-	once	TRBJ2-7	TRBV5-4	CASSFRRTDEQYF	TGTGCCAGCAGCTTCCGCCGGACGGACGAGCAGTACTTC
-	-	TRBJ2-3	TRBV20-1	CSASEVAGADTQYF	TGCAGTGCTAGTGAGGTGGCTGGCGCAGATACGCAGTATTTT
-	-	TRBJ2-7	TRBV28	CASSPTAARRTYEQYF	TGTGCCAGCAGTCCAACGGCGGCGCGCCGGACCTACGAGCAGTACTTC
-	-	TRBJ2-5	TRBV12-3/TRBV12-4	CASSPSGLGTQYF	TGTGCCAGCAGTCCCAGTGGCCTAGGAACCCAGTACTTC
-	-	TRBJ1-4	TRBV2	CASSVRSNEKLFF	TGTGCCAGCAGTGTTAGATCTAATGAAAAACTGTTTTTT
-	-	TRBJ1-5	TRBV6-5	CASSYGAGSQPQHF	TGTGCCAGCAGTTACGGGGCAGGTAGCCAGCCCCAGCATTTT
-	-	TRBJ2-7	TRBV4-3	CASSQEWQGSFYEQYF	TGCGCCAGCAGCCAAGAATGGCAGGGAAGCTTCTACGAGCAGTACTTC